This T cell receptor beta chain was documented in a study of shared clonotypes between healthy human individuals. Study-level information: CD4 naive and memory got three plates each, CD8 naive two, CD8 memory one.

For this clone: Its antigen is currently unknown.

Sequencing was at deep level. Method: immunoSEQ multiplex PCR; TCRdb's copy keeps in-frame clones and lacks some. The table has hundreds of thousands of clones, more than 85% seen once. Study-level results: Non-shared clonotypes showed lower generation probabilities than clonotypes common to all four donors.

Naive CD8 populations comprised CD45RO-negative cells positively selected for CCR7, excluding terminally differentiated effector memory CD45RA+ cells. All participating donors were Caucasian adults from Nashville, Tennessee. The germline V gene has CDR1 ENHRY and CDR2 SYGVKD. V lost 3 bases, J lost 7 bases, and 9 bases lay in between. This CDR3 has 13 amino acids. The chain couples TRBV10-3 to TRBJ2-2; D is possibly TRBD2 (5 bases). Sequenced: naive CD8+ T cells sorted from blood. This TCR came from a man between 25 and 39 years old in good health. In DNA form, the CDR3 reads TGTGCCATCAGTGATGAGGGAGTCGGGGAGCTGTTTTTT. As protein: CAISDEGVGELFF.